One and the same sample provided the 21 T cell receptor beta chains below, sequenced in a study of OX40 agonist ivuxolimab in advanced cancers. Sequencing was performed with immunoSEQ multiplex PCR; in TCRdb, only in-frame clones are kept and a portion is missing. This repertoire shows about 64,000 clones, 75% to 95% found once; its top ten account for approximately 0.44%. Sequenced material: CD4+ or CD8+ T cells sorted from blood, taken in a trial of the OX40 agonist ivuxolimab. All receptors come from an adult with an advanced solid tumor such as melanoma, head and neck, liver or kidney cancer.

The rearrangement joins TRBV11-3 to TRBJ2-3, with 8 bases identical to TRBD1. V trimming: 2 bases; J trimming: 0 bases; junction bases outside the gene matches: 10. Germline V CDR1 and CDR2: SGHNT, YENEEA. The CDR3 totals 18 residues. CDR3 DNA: TGTGCCAGCAGCTTACAGGGGGCTAGCAGGCCGAGCACAGATACGCAGTATTTT. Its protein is CASSLQGASRPSTDTQYF.

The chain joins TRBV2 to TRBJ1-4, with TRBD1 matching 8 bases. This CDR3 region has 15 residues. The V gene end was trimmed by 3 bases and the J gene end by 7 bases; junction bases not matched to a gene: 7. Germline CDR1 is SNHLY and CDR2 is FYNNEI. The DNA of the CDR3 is TGTGCCAGCAGTGAGACCGGGACAGGCGGTGAAAAACTGTTTTTT. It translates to CASSETGTGGEKLFF.

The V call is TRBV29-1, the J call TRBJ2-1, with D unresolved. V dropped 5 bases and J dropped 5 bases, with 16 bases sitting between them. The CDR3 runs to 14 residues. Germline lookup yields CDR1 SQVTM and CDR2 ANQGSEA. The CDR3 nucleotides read TGCAGCGTTTCGGGTAGCCTCCTTAACAATGAGCAGTTCTTC. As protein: CSVSGSLLNNEQFF.

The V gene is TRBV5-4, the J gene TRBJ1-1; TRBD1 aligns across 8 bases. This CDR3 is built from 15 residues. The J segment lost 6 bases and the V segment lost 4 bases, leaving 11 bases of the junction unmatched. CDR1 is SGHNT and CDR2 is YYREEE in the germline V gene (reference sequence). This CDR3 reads CASSLRDRGGSEAFF. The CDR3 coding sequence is TGTGCCAGCAGCCTCCGCGACAGGGGAGGCTCTGAAGCTTTCTTT.

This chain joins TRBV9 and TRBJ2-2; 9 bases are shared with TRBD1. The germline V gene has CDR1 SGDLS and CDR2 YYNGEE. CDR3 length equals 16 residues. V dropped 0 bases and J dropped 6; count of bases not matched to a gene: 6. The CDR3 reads CASSVGGQGIPGELFF. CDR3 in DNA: TGTGCCAGCAGCGTAGGTGGACAGGGGATCCCCGGGGAGCTGTTTTTT.

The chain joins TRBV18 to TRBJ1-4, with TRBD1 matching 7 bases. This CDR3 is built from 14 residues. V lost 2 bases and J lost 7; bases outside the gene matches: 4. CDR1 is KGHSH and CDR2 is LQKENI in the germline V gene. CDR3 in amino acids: CASSPEGAGEKLFF. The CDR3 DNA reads TGTGCCAGCTCACCAGAGGGGGCAGGTGAAAAACTGTTTTTT.

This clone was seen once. The CDR3: CASSSGLVLGRGELFF. The CDR3 nucleotides are TGTGCCAGCAGTTCGGGACTAGTGTTGGGGCGCGGGGAGCTGTTTTTT. The chain combines TRBV5-4 with TRBJ2-2; 8 bases line up with TRBD2. Germline values: CDR1 SGHNT, CDR2 YYREEE (reference sequence). V lost 5 bases and J lost 7; bases outside the gene matches: 13. There are 16 residues in the CDR3. Based on the CDR3 plus reference TRBV5-4 and TRBJ2-2, the full variable domain is ETGVTQSPTHLIKTRGQQVTLRCSSQSGHNTVSWYQQALGQGPQFIFQYYREEENGRGNFPPRFSGLQFPNYSSELNVNALELDDSALYLCASSSGLVLGRGELFFGEGSRLTVL.

In nucleotides, the CDR3 is TGTGCCAGTTTTTCCGGGAGCTCTGGAAACACCATATATTTT. Encoded protein: CASFSGSSGNTIYF. The chain joins TRBV19 to TRBJ1-3; D remains unclear. The CDR3 is made up of 14 amino acids. Per germline, CDR1 LNHDA and CDR2 SQIVND (reference sequence). Trimming stripped 8 bases from V and 0 bases from J, with 11 bases between.

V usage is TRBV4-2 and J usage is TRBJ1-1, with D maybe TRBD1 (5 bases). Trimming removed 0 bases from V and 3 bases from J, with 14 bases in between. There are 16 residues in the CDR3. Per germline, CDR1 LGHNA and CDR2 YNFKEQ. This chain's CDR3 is CASSQDGGGWDTEAFF. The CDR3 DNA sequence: TGTGCCAGCAGCCAAGATGGCGGGGGTTGGGACACTGAAGCTTTCTTT.

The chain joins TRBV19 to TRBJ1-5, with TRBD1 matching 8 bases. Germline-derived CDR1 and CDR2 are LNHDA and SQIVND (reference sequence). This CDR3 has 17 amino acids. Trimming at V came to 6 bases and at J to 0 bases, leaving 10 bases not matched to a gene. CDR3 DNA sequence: TGTGCCAGTAGCAGCCGGGACAGGAAATATAGCAATCAGCCCCAGCATTTT. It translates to CASSSRDRKYSNQPQHF.

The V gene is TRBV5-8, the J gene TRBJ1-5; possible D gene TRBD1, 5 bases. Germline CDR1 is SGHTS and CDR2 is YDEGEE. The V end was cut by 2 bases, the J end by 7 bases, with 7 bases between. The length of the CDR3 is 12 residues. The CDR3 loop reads CASSLGVQPQHF. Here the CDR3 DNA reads TGTGCCAGCAGCTTAGGGGTCCAGCCCCAGCATTTT.

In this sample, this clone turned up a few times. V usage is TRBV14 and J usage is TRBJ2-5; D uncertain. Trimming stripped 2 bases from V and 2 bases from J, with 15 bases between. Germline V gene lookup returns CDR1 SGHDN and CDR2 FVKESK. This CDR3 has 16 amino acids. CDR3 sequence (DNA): TGTGCCAGCAGCCAATCTACCTCCGTTGGGCAAGAGACCCAGTACTTC. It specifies CASSQSTSVGQETQYF.

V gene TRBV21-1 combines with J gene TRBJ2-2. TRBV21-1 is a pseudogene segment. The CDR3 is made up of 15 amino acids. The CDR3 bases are TGTGCCAGCAGCACGACGGGACCAAACACCGGGGAGCTGTTTTTT. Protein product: CASSTTGPNTGELFF.

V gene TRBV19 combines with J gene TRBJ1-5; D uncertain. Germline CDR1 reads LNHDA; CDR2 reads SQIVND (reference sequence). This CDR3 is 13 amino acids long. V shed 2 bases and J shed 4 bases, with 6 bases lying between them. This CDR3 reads CASSIIENQPQHF. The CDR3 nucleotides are TGTGCCAGTAGTATAATTGAGAATCAGCCCCAGCATTTT.

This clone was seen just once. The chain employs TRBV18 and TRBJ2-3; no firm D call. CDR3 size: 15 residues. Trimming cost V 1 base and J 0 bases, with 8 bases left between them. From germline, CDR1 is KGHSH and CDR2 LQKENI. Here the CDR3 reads CASSPRAQSTDTQYF. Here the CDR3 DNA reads TGTGCCAGCTCACCACGTGCTCAAAGCACAGATACGCAGTATTTT.

CDR3 loop: CASSPSPNTEAFF. The CDR3 nucleotides are TGTGCCAGCAGCCCCTCGCCGAACACTGAAGCTTTCTTT. V is TRBV11-3 and J is TRBJ1-1; the D is unclear. The CDR3 is 13 amino acids. Between the trimmed V and J ends, which lost 5 bases and 1 base, there was a span of 8 bases. The germline gives CDR1 SGHNT, CDR2 YENEEA.

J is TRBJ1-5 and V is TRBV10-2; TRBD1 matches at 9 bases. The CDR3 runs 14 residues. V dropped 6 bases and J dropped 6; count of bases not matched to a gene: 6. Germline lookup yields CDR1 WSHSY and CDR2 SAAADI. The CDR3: CASSPGQGGQPQHF. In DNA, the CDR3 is TGCGCCAGCAGCCCGGGACAGGGAGGTCAGCCCCAGCATTTT.

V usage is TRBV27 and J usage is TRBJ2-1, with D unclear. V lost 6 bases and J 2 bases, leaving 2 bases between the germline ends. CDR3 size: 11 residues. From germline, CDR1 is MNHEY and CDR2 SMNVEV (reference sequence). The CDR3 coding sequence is TGTGCCAGCAGCACCTACAATGAGCAGTTCTTC. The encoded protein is CASSTYNEQFF.

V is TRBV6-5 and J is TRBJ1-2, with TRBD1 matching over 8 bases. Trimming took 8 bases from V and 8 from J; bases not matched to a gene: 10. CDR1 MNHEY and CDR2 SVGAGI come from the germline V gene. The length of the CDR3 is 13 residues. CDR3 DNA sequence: TGTGCCAGCGGGCCCGACAGGGGTGGCGGCTACACCTTC. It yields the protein CASGPDRGGGYTF.

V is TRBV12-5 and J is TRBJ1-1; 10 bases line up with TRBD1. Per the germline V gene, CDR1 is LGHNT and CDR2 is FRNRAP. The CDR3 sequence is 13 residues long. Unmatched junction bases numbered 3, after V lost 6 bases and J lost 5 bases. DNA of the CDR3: TGTGCTAGTGGCCAGGGACAGGGGACTGAAGCTTTCTTT. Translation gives CASGQGQGTEAFF.

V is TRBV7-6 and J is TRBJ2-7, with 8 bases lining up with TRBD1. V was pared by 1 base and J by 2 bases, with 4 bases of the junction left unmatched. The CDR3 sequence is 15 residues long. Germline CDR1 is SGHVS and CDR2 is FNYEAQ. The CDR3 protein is CASSLGGQGTYEQYF. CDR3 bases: TGTGCCAGCAGCTTAGGTGGACAGGGTACCTACGAGCAGTACTTC.